This TCR beta chain was profiled in a study of neurological immune-mediated disorders (dated by TCRdb to about 2019). For the study in its entirety: Peripheral blood TCR-beta repertoires from HTLV-I-associated myelopathy (HAM/TSP) patients, multiple sclerosis patients and healthy controls were compared by UMI-based sequencing. The cohort included 68 subjects: around 15 with HAM/TSP, roughly 34 with multiple sclerosis, and some 20 healthy controls. The 90 to 120 TCR-beta libraries covered PBMC samples along with longitudinal samples, technical triplicates, and paired sorted CD4+ and CD8+ T-cell subsets.

cDNA was synthesized by template-switch 5'RACE using a primer carrying a 10-nucleotide random unique molecular identifier by which each TCR transcript was tagged. Each sequencing run produced over 170 million TCR-beta sequences covering 15-18 subjects. Total RNA was extracted with the RNeasy kit. The KAPA Real-time Library Amplification kit was used to amplify TCR-beta VDJ regions with primers targeting the TCR constant region and the 5'RACE anchor. Sample indexes and Illumina adaptors were added in a first PCR, and a second PCR then increased library yield. After Ampure bead purification, the TCR product of roughly 650 bp was size-selected on a 2% E-gel SizeSelection system. Before pooling, library quality was assessed on a Bioanalyzer, concentration was determined with Qubit, and library quantification was performed with the Kapa Library Quantification kit. Paired-end 2 x 150 bp sequencing of the libraries was performed on an Illumina HiSeq 2500. To increase sequence diversity, about 25-31% phiX was spiked into each library pool. For the original study's pipeline: The quality-filtered reads were processed with the UMI-based MiGEC pipeline, whose error correction step removed more than 80% of the raw TCR sequences. VDJ genes were aligned to IMGT germline references, and clonotypes were defined by unique CDR3 amino acid sequence plus V-J genes. Clonal expansion, Shannon diversity and CDR3 relatedness were evaluated with VDJtools (CalcPairwiseDistances, ClusterSamples), while phylogenetic trees were built in CLCbio workbench. A clone was classed as expanded if it had 8 or more unique UMIs, a cutoff based on coefficient-of-variation modelling across technical triplicates. In-frame beta chains were kept once TCRdb had trimmed the public reads at Q25 with fastp and called clones with MiXCR. All rows with the same CDR3 protein become a single entry with the most common DNA and genes. These V and J calls originate from TCRdb's pipeline instead of the authors' own analysis. This sample comprises 77,000 or so distinct CDR3 sequences, around 9.9% of them detected only once. The biggest ten clones account for about 1.7% of the sample.

CDR1 and CDR2 (SGHRS, YFSETQ) derive from the germline V gene. The CDR3 runs 13 amino acids, cysteine and phenylalanine included. The DNA shown is the 39-base CDR3, in frame from base 1. Trimming removed 5 bases from V and 4 bases from J, leaving 10 bases between the germline ends. Results the study describes overall, beyond this receptor: Expanded clones from different subjects shared no identical CDR3 amino acid sequences, which suggests that TCR-beta repertoires were private in all groups. TCR clonal expansion was greatest in HAM/TSP patients and smallest in MS patients, who ranked below even healthy controls.

This clonotype was seen many times. Its antigen is unknown. Base quality data are lacking; no much larger clone is found one base away. Healthy controls were blood bank volunteers in Maryland, USA. For unsorted PBMC libraries, 2 million PBMCs were used after storage in RNAlater at -80 degrees C until RNA extraction. PBMCs were separated from peripheral blood using Ficoll-Hypaque density gradient centrifugation and then cryopreserved in liquid nitrogen. The sequence joins TRBV5-1 to TRBJ2-1, with the identity of the D gene unclear. Specimen: PBMCs. This receptor was taken from a man aged 45-65 years in good health. For the CDR3, the sequence is CASSVDGYNEQFF. The DNA sequence is TGCGCCAGCAGTGTGGACGGATACAATGAGCAGTTCTTC. The variable domain in full, with residues beyond the CDR3 obtained from the reference TRBV5-1 and TRBJ2-1 genes, is KAGVTQTPRYLIKTRGQQVTLSCSPISGHRSVSWYQQTPGQGLQFLFEYFSETQRNKGNFPGRFSGRQFSNSRSEMNVSTLELGDSALYLCASSVDGYNEQFFGPGTRLTVL.